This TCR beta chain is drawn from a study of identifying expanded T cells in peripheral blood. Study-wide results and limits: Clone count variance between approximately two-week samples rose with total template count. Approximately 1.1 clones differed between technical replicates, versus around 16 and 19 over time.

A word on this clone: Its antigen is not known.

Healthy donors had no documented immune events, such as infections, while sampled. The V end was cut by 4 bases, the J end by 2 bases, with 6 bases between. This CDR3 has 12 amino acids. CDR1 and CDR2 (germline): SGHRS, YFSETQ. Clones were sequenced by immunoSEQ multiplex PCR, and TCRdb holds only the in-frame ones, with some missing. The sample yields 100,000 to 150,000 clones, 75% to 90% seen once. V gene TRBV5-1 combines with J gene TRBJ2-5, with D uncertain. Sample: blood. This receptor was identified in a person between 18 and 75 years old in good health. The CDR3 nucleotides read TGCGCCAGCAGCCCGGCTCAAGAGACCCAGTACTTC. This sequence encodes CASSPAQETQYF.